This T cell receptor beta chain came from a study of blood T cell repertoires in COVID-19. Produced via immunoSEQ multiplex PCR; TCRdb's table is partial and in-frame only. The repertoire holds a few hundred thousand clones, with over 85% as singletons. This CDR3 comprises 13 residues. Germline CDR1 is SGHRS and CDR2 is YFSETQ. V lost 4 bases and J lost 5, with 12 bases in between. This chain joins TRBV5-1 and TRBJ1-2, with D tentatively TRBD1 (6 bases). Specimen: PBMCs or T cells enriched from blood (not recorded which). This sequence was found in a woman aged 50 to 60 who had been exposed to COVID-19. Written as DNA, the CDR3 is TGCGCCAGCAGCCAGGACAGTGTGTATGGCTACACCTTC. This translates into CASSQDSVYGYTF. Based on the CDR3 plus reference TRBV5-1 and TRBJ1-2, the full variable domain is KAGVTQTPRYLIKTRGQQVTLSCSPISGHRSVSWYQQTPGQGLQFLFEYFSETQRNKGNFPGRFSGRQFSNSRSEMNVSTLELGDSALYLCASSQDSVYGYTFGSGTRLTVV.